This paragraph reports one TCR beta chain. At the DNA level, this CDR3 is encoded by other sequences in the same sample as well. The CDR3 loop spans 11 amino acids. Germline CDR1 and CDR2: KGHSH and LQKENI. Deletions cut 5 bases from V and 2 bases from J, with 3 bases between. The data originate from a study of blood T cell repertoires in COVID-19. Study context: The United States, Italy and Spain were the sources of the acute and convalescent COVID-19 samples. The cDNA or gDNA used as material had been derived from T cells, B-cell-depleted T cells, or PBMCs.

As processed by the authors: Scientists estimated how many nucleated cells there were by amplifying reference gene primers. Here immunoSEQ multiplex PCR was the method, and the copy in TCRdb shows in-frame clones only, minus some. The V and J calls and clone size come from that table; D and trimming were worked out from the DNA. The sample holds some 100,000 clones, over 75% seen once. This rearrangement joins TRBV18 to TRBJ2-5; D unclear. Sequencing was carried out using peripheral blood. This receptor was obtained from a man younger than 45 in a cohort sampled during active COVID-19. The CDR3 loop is CASSSQETQYF. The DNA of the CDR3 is TGTGCCAGCTCATCACAAGAGACCCAGTACTTC.